Below, one T cell receptor beta chain is given with its context. J gave up 7 bases and V 3 bases, and 8 bases lay outside the gene matches. Germline V gives CDR1 LGHDT, CDR2 YNNKEL (reference sequence). The CDR3 runs 16 residues. Only in-frame clones appear in the TCRdb table, and some are missing; sequencing was by immunoSEQ multiplex PCR. The sample contains tens of thousands of clones, roughly 90% of which appear only once. This entry is derived from a study of blood T cell repertoires in COVID-19. The rearrangement links TRBV3-1 (or the pseudogene TRBV3-2) to TRBJ2-1; 11 nucleotides agree with TRBD2. Sequencing input: peripheral blood. The receptor's source is a man in his forties or fifties with acute or convalescent COVID-19. The CDR3 sequence is CASSHHGTSGANEQFF. The DNA of the CDR3 is TGTGCCAGCAGCCACCATGGGACTAGCGGCGCTAATGAGCAGTTCTTC.